In this sample, the clone carrying this TCR beta chain turned up once. Its specificity is not known. This entry is derived from a study of graft-versus-host responses after intestinal transplantation. Study information: The study gave all recipients anti-thymocyte globulin induction, then tacrolimus and steroids for 2 to 3 years.

Overall study findings and caveats: Elevated graft-versus-host to host-versus-graft clonal ratios in allografts were recorded for patients with graft-donor T cell macrochimerism.

Losses at the gene ends were 2 bases for V and 6 bases for J; bases not matched to a gene: 11. Per the germline V gene, CDR1 is SGHAT and CDR2 is FQNNGV. The CDR3 is 16 amino acids. Clones were read by immunoSEQ multiplex PCR, and TCRdb kept only the in-frame ones, dropping some. The table includes over 45,000 clones, more than 80% detected once. The chain carries TRBV11-2 and TRBJ2-7; 9 positions agree with TRBD2. The receptor was isolated from a human donor who was the organ donor for an intestinal transplant. Here the sequenced sample was unstimulated CD4+ T cells sorted from spleen or lymph node cells, taken before transplant. CDR3 protein: CASSLNRRAGGSEQYF. DNA for the CDR3: TGTGCCAGCAGCTTAAATCGCCGAGCGGGAGGTTCCGAGCAGTACTTC.